These T cell receptor beta chains were read from a single sample in a study of blood T cells in healthy people across ages. One entry per CDR3 protein, called by TCRdb with MiXCR from the 5' RACE reads. This table has hundreds of thousands of distinct CDR3 sequences, approximately 49% appearing once. Sequenced input: blood. The receptors stem from a woman aged 60-70 years in good health. Each CDR3 is given without its conserved first and last residue. D genes are given only for firm matches.

>TRBV19|12|TRBJ2-7|-
ASSISADSYEQY
>TRBV9|15|TRBJ2-1|-
ASSPRLWESSYNEQF
>TRBV7-3|17|TRBJ2-5|TRBD2
ASSLTRLGSGGIQETQY
>TRBV7-2|11|TRBJ1-2|-
ASSLDSVSPCT
>TRBV20-1|11|TRBJ2-3|-
SARQGHTDTQY
>TRBV7-3|10|TRBJ1-1|-
ASGRTNTEAF
>TRBV9|12|TRBJ2-7|TRBD1
ASSPRDRELEQY
>TRBV7-2|13|TRBJ2-1|TRBD2
ASRPTSGSYNEQF
>TRBV20-1|13|TRBJ2-3|-
SARAPGVSPDTQY
>TRBV18|14|TRBJ2-3|TRBD1
ASSPRDRGVTDTQY
>TRBV25-1|12|TRBJ1-1|-
ASSGDLGNTEAF
>TRBV20-1|13|-|TRBD1
SARAPGTGAYEQY
>TRBV9|12|TRBJ1-1|-
ASSAGGDFTEAF
>TRBV20-1|11|TRBJ2-7|TRBD1
SARAGTGFEQY
>TRBV7-2|9|TRBJ2-7|-
ASSPLVEQY
>TRBV7-3|14|TRBJ2-1|TRBD2
ASSLSLGGRRNEQF
>TRBV20-1|16|TRBJ2-1|TRBD2
SAPEGLRLAGVINEQF
>TRBV29-1|11|TRBJ2-6|-
SVRVSGANVLT
>TRBV27|12|TRBJ2-6|-
AGKNRDGANVLT
>TRBV5-1|11|TRBJ2-5|-
ASSGRTTGEQY
>TRBV7-3|13|TRBJ1-2|TRBD1
ASSSTPGQVYGYT
>TRBV29-1|14|TRBJ1-1|TRBD1
NVERDSITLNTEAF
>TRBV7-8|14|TRBJ2-3|TRBD2
ASSAKDPGLASSQY
>TRBV7-9|9|TRBJ2-7|-
ASTESYEQY
>TRBV29-1|12|TRBJ2-1|-
SSIGGAGGNEQF
>TRBV28|12|TRBJ2-3|TRBD2
ASSFLAGTDTQY